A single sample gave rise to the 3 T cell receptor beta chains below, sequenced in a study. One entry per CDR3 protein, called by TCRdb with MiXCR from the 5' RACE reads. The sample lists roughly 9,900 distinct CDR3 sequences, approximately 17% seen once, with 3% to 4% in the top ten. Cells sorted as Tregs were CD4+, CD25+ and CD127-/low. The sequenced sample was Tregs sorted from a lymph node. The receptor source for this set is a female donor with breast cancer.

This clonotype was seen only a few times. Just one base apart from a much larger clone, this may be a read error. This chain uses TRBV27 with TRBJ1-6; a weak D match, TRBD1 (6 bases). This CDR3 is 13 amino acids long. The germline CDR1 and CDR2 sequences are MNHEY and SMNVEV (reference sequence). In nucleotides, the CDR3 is TGTGCCAGCAGATTGACAGGAAATTCATCCCTCCACTTT. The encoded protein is CASRLTGNSSLHF.

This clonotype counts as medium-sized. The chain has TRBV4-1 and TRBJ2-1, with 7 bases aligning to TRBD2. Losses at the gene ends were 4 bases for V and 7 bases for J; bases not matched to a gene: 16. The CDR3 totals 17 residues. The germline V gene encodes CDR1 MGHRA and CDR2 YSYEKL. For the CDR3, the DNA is TGCGCCAGCAGCCGGGGGGGAGTTGTGATCGGGTGGAATGAGCAGTTCTTC. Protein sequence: CASSRGGVVIGWNEQFF.

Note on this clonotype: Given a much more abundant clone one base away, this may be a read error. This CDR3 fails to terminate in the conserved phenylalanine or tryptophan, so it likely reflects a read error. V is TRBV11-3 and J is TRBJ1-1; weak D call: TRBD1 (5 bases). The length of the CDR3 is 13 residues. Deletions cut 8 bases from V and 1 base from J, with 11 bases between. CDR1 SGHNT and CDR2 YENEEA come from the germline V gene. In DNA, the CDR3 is TGTGCCAGCGGACGGGGGGAGAACACTGAAGCTTTCTCT. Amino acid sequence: CASGRGENTEAFS.